This TCR beta chain was identified in a study (dated by TCRdb to 2016 to 2018). Measured from the cysteine to the phenylalanine, the CDR3 is 13 residues long. Here the CDR3 DNA is all that survives: 39 bases in frame from base 1. Trimming at the junction amounts to 2 bases on V and 3 bases on J, and the germline ends lie 7 bases apart. Taken from the germline V gene (reference sequence), the CDR1 and CDR2 loops are WNHNN and SYGVQD. This clonotype occurred many times. It has no known antigen specificity. No much larger clonotype is one base removed from it; base qualities were not supplied. Libraries were prepared through RT-PCR. The data were produced on an Illumina MiSeq. TCRdb ran its own pipeline on the public reads, namely fastp trimming at Q25 and MiXCR clone calling, and kept in-frame beta chains. CDR3 protein sequences are deduplicated, and each keeps its most common genes and DNA. In all, the sample holds almost 700,000 distinct CDR3 sequences, and approximately 15% of those were seen once. The ten top clones hold about 3.9% of the sample.

The sequenced material came from memory CD4+ T cells from blood. This sequence uses TRBV10-1 and TRBJ1-1, with the D gene uncertain. The origin of this receptor is a female donor in good health, serving as a healthy control. The CDR3 is CASSEAGYTEAFF. The nucleotide sequence is TGCGCCAGCAGTGAGGCCGGGTACACTGAAGCTTTCTTT.